These 27 T cell receptor beta chains originate from one sample sequenced in a study of cytomegalovirus exposure and HLA in healthy donors. Vbeta (60) and Jbeta (13) primers were used in the PCR. Libraries were prepared by immunoSEQ multiplex PCR; TCRdb keeps only in-frame clonotypes and omits some of them. There are about 140,000 clones in the sample; roughly 74% occur only once, and over 3% lies in the top ten. The sequencing sample was made of PBMCs. The receptors derive from a middle-aged man in good health and CMV-seronegative.

This chain links TRBV7-2 with TRBJ1-5; D is uncertain. Germline CDR1 is SGHTA and CDR2 is FQGNSA. This CDR3 has 13 amino acids. V was shortened by 9 bases and J by 0 bases, with 9 bases between the two germline ends. CDR3: CASTRDSNQPQHF. As DNA, the CDR3 is TGTGCCAGTACGAGGGATAGCAATCAGCCCCAGCATTTT.

This chain links TRBV5-1 with TRBJ1-6; 8 positions agree with TRBD1. V trimming: 4 bases; J trimming: 6 bases; junction bases outside the gene matches: 9. The CDR3 covers 16 residues. CDR1 and CDR2 (germline): SGHRS, YFSETQ. The DNA for the CDR3 is TGCGCCAGCAGCCCCGGGACAGGATGGCCTAATTCACCCCTCCACTTT. As protein: CASSPGTGWPNSPLHF.

J is TRBJ2-7 and V is TRBV15, with D uncertain. The CDR3 totals 13 residues. V was clipped by 0 bases and J by 2 bases, with 5 bases between them. CDR1 is LNHNV, CDR2 YYDKDF, per germline (reference sequence). This CDR3 reads CATSREQTYEQYF. As DNA, the CDR3 is TGTGCCACCAGCAGAGAACAGACCTACGAGCAGTACTTC.

The chain joins TRBV5-1 to TRBJ1-1; tentative D call: TRBD1 (5 bases). The germline V and J ends were trimmed by 7 bases and 7 bases, with 14 bases remaining between them. CDR1 and CDR2 (germline): SGHRS, YFSETQ. The CDR3 loop spans 12 amino acids. Written as DNA, the CDR3 is TGCGCCAGCTTAAGGGGACTTCGTGAAGCTTTCTTT. As protein: CASLRGLREAFF.

A note on this clone: One junction end disagrees with the germline gene, perhaps due to a read error. The CDR3, as DNA: TGTGCCAGCAGTTACTCGAACGACAGGACAGGGAGTCCGTTGTTCTTC. As protein: CASSYSNDRTGSPLFF. The rearrangement uses TRBV6-5 and TRBJ2-4; 8 bases are a match to TRBD1. Germline values: CDR1 MNHEY, CDR2 SVGAGI. This CDR3 is 16 amino acids long.

This rearrangement joins TRBV5-1 to TRBJ2-3; 8 bases agree with TRBD2. J lost 4 bases, V lost 5 bases, and 3 bases had no gene match. Germline values: CDR1 SGHRS, CDR2 YFSETQ. The CDR3 is made up of 13 amino acids. This CDR3 reads CASRVGGADTQYF. The CDR3 nucleotides read TGCGCCAGCAGGGTCGGGGGGGCAGATACGCAGTATTTT.

The chain has TRBV6-7 and TRBJ1-2, with TRBD1 matching over 12 bases. TRBV6-7 has ORF status, its function being uncertain. V was pared by 6 bases and J by 7 bases, with 18 bases of the junction left unmatched. CDR3 length: 18 amino acids. The CDR3: CASSPNRGTGGFQAGYTF. The CDR3 DNA follows: TGTGCCAGCAGCCCCAATCGAGGGACAGGGGGCTTTCAGGCTGGCTACACCTTC.

This chain uses TRBV27 with TRBJ1-6; a possible D gene is TRBD1 (5 bases). CDR3 length: 14 amino acids. Trimming shortened V by 2 bases and J by 10 bases, and 12 bases separated the two germline ends. Germline assignment: CDR1 MNHEY and CDR2 SMNVEV (reference sequence). The CDR3 sequence: CASSLGQGDSPLHF. The CDR3 DNA reads TGTGCCAGCAGTTTAGGTCAGGGTGACTCACCCCTCCACTTT.

The rearrangement uses TRBV28 and TRBJ2-3, with D perhaps matching TRBD2 (5 bases). Deletions cut 11 bases from V and 0 bases from J, with 9 bases between. Germline CDR1 reads MDHEN; CDR2 reads SYDVKM. The CDR3 totals 12 residues. The CDR3 protein is CASAESTDTQYF. CDR3 nucleotide sequence: TGTGCCTCAGCGGAGAGCACAGATACGCAGTATTTT.

The rearrangement links TRBV2 to TRBJ2-7; 9 positions match TRBD2. J lost 10 bases, V lost 6 bases, and 10 bases had no gene match. CDR1 and CDR2 from the germline V gene are SNHLY and FYNNEI. The CDR3 has 13 amino acids. The CDR3 loop is CASRQRFSGGQYF. In nucleotides, the CDR3 is TGTGCCAGCAGGCAGAGGTTTAGCGGGGGACAGTACTTC.

This clone turned up a few times. V is TRBV4-3 and J is TRBJ1-4; D is uncertain. The germline V gene has CDR1 LGHNA and CDR2 YSLEER. Trimming removed 4 bases from V and 2 bases from J, with 8 bases in between. There are 14 residues in the CDR3. CDR3 loop: CASSLERTNEKLFF. DNA of the CDR3: TGCGCCAGCAGCCTAGAGCGTACTAATGAAAAACTGTTTTTT.

The rearrangement links TRBV2 to TRBJ2-7; TRBD1 aligns across 9 bases. CDR1 and CDR2 (germline): SNHLY, FYNNEI. After removal of 6 bases from V and 2 bases from J, the junction contained 8 bases not matched to a gene. The CDR3 is 15 residues long. The CDR3 DNA sequence: TGTGCCAGCAGGGCTGAGGGACAGGGAACCTACGAGCAGTACTTC. Amino acid sequence: CASRAEGQGTYEQYF. Full variable domain (outside the CDR3, taken from reference TRBV2 and TRBJ2-7): EPEVTQTPSHQVTQMGQEVILRCVPISNHLYFYWYRQILGQKVEFLVSFYNNEISEKSEIFDDQFSVERPDGSNFTLKIRSTKLEDSAMYFCASRAEGQGTYEQYFGPGTRLTVT.

The rearrangement joins TRBV9 to TRBJ2-7, with TRBD2 as a possible D gene (5 bases). V dropped 3 bases and J dropped 3 bases, with 13 bases sitting between them. The CDR3 sequence is 14 residues long. Germline V gene lookup returns CDR1 SGDLS and CDR2 YYNGEE. The DNA for the CDR3 is TGTGCCAGCAGCGGGCGGGCGTTCAGCTACGAGCAGTACTTC. As protein: CASSGRAFSYEQYF.

The rearrangement joins TRBV28 to TRBJ1-5; 8 bases match TRBD1. The CDR3 runs to 14 residues. V lost 6 bases and J lost 4; bases outside the gene matches: 5. Germline V gene data show CDR1 as MDHEN and CDR2 as SYDVKM. The CDR3 region has the DNA TGTGCCAGCAGATCGACAGGGGATAATCAGCCCCAGCATTTT. Encoded protein: CASRSTGDNQPQHF.

The chain employs TRBV9 and TRBJ2-5, with no clear D. Germline V gives CDR1 SGDLS, CDR2 YYNGEE. The V gene lost 0 bases and the J gene lost 5 bases, with 14 bases spanning the gap. This CDR3 is 15 amino acids long. The CDR3 loop is CASSVDGLDTETQYF. In nucleotides, the CDR3 is TGTGCCAGCAGCGTAGACGGTCTAGATACGGAGACCCAGTACTTC.

The chain recombines TRBV7-9 with TRBJ2-7; D remains ambiguous. V was clipped by 3 bases and J by 0 bases, with 12 bases between them. The CDR3 is made up of 15 amino acids. Germline CDR1 is SEHNR and CDR2 is FQNEAQ (reference sequence). The chain's CDR3 is CASSFGRPSSYEQYF. The DNA of the CDR3 is TGTGCCAGCAGCTTTGGCAGGCCCTCCTCCTACGAGCAGTACTTC.

This clone turned up a few times. The chain carries TRBV4-1 and TRBJ1-2; 7 bases map to TRBD1. Germline CDR1 MGHRA, CDR2 YSYEKL. The CDR3 totals 15 residues. V was clipped by 3 bases and J by 4 bases; unmatched bases: 8. CDR3 nucleotide sequence: TGCGCCAGCAGCCAGGACTTCGCAGGGGGCTATGGCTACACCTTC. It specifies CASSQDFAGGYGYTF.

The chain couples TRBV5-4 to TRBJ1-3; D is ambiguous. V was shortened by 0 bases and J by 2 bases, with 6 bases between the two germline ends. There are 14 residues in the CDR3. The germline gives CDR1 SGHNT, CDR2 YYREEE (reference sequence). CDR3 DNA: TGTGCCAGCAGCTTGGGAGTTCCTGGAAACACCATATATTTT. Its translation is CASSLGVPGNTIYF.

V is TRBV5-6 and J is TRBJ2-1, with TRBD2 identical over 10 bases. V shed 5 bases, J shed 1 base, and the junction held 3 bases outside the gene matches. Germline CDR1 is SGHDT and CDR2 is YYEEEE. This CDR3 region has 15 residues. For the CDR3, the DNA is TGTGCCAGCAGTCAGCGGGGGGGTTCCTACAATGAGCAGTTCTTC. Amino acids: CASSQRGGSYNEQFF.

This rearrangement joins TRBV28 to TRBJ1-4, with D possibly matching TRBD1 (6 bases). Trimming left V 1 base short and J 8 bases short, with 14 bases between. CDR1 is MDHEN and CDR2 is SYDVKM in the germline V gene. CDR3 length: 15 residues. The CDR3 coding sequence is TGTGCCAGCAGTTTATCAGGGGCTAGAGGGGAAAAACTGTTTTTT. Residues: CASSLSGARGEKLFF.

V is TRBV5-1 and J is TRBJ2-5, with TRBD2 matching over 8 bases. The germline V gene encodes CDR1 SGHRS and CDR2 YFSETQ. This CDR3 is 15 amino acids long. After removal of 0 bases from V and 4 bases from J, the junction contained 5 bases not matched to a gene. The CDR3 bases are TGCGCCAGCAGCTTGGTTTTAGCGGGGTTAGAGACCCAGTACTTC. As protein: CASSLVLAGLETQYF.

The sample holds a few counts of this clone. This sequence joins TRBV19 and TRBJ1-6; 9 bases match TRBD1. The CDR3 contains 15 residues. Germline V gene lookup returns CDR1 LNHDA and CDR2 SQIVND (reference sequence). V lost 8 bases and J lost 8; bases outside the gene matches: 10. CDR3 sequence (DNA): TGTGCCAGTCTCCCTCGGGGACAGGGATATTCACCCCTCCACTTT. The encoded protein is CASLPRGQGYSPLHF. Drawing the rest from reference TRBV19 and TRBJ1-6, the complete variable domain is DGGITQSPKYLFRKEGQNVTLSCEQNLNHDAMYWYRQDPGQGLRLIYYSQIVNDFQKGDIAEGYSVSREKKESFPLTVTSAQKNPTAFYLCASLPRGQGYSPLHFGNGTRLTVT.

The V and J genes are TRBV27 and TRBJ1-2, with a weak D call TRBD1 (6 bases). Per the germline V gene, CDR1 is MNHEY and CDR2 is SMNVEV (reference sequence). The V end was cut by 3 bases, the J end by 0 bases, with 32 bases between. The CDR3 spans 22 residues. CDR3 bases: TGTGCCAGCAGTTTTTTTCCGATTCAACTCCCCCCAACAGGGCGCCCTAACTATGGCTACACCTTC. It yields the protein CASSFFPIQLPPTGRPNYGYTF.

The chain joins TRBV19 to TRBJ2-1, with D possibly matching TRBD2 (5 bases). The CDR3 is 15 residues long. Trimming took off 7 bases at V and 4 bases at J, with 17 bases between the two ends. CDR1 is LNHDA, CDR2 SQIVND, per germline (reference sequence). CDR3 sequence (DNA): TGTGCCAGTACCCCCCCGGAGAGAGGGTACAATGAGCAGTTCTTC. This sequence encodes CASTPPERGYNEQFF. The full variable domain, completed using reference TRBV19 and TRBJ2-1, is DGGITQSPKYLFRKEGQNVTLSCEQNLNHDAMYWYRQDPGQGLRLIYYSQIVNDFQKGDIAEGYSVSREKKESFPLTVTSAQKNPTAFYLCASTPPERGYNEQFFGPGTRLTVL.

The sample holds one count of this clone. V and J are TRBV15 and TRBJ2-2; D remains ambiguous. Trimming shortened V by 8 bases and J by 0 bases, and 10 bases separated the two germline ends. From germline, CDR1 is LNHNV and CDR2 YYDKDF (reference sequence). This CDR3 has 14 amino acids. The CDR3 reads CATRGEANTGELFF. CDR3 in DNA: TGTGCCACCCGAGGCGAAGCGAACACCGGGGAGCTGTTTTTT.

In its sample, this clone was seen a few times. V gene TRBV11-3 combines with J gene TRBJ2-3, with TRBD2 matching over 8 bases. The CDR3 is 15 residues long. V was clipped by 4 bases and J by 5 bases; unmatched bases: 8. From germline, CDR1 is SGHNT and CDR2 YENEEA. CDR3 nucleotide sequence: TGTGCCAGCAGCTCCGGGCGGGGGGCCATAGATACGCAGTATTTT. Encoded protein: CASSSGRGAIDTQYF.

The chain recombines TRBV5-1 with TRBJ2-1, with unresolved D. This CDR3 has 16 amino acids. Germline V gene sequence: CDR1 SGHRS, CDR2 YFSETQ. Deletions cut 2 bases from V and 7 bases from J, with 19 bases between. The CDR3: CASSFDLGGAENEQFF. CDR3 coding DNA: TGCGCCAGCAGCTTTGATTTAGGCGGCGCGGAAAATGAGCAGTTCTTC. Using reference TRBV5-1 and TRBJ2-1 for the parts outside the CDR3, the full variable domain is KAGVTQTPRYLIKTRGQQVTLSCSPISGHRSVSWYQQTPGQGLQFLFEYFSETQRNKGNFPGRFSGRQFSNSRSEMNVSTLELGDSALYLCASSFDLGGAENEQFFGPGTRLTVL.